The T cell receptor (beta chain) described here comes from a study of T cell responses to AZD1222 COVID-19 vaccine. Study-level results: The span of vaccine-associated CD4 TCRs extended across spike, with dominance at 160-218 and 743-854. Baseline serostatus was positive in only a handful of AZD1222 recipients. White British donors predominated, females outnumbered males, and clonal diversity was possibly underestimated.

For this clone: Its antigen is not identified.

Trimming shortened V by 2 bases and J by 1 base, and 6 bases separated the two germline ends. The CDR3 is 13 amino acids. The germline gives CDR1 SGHNT, CDR2 YYREEE (reference sequence). Measured with immunoSEQ multiplex PCR; TCRdb has only the in-frame clones, and not every one. The top ten hold around 10% of the sample, which has under 150,000 clones, approximately 90% seen once. The sequenced sample was peripheral blood, obtained on day 0 of MenACWY control vaccination. The sequence derives from an adult in good health. The chain joins TRBV5-4 to TRBJ1-1; D remains unclear. The CDR3 spells CASSFEENTEAFF. The CDR3 DNA follows: TGTGCCAGCAGCTTTGAGGAGAACACTGAAGCTTTCTTT. The full variable domain, in which reference TRBV5-4 and TRBJ1-1 provide the parts outside the CDR3, is ETGVTQSPTHLIKTRGQQVTLRCSSQSGHNTVSWYQQALGQGPQFIFQYYREEENGRGNFPPRFSGLQFPNYSSELNVNALELDDSALYLCASSFEENTEAFFGQGTRLTVV.